This TCR beta chain was sequenced in a study of radiotherapy plus CTLA-4 blockade in lung cancer. Generated by immunoSEQ multiplex PCR, the TCRdb table keeps only in-frame clones and is missing some. Among more than 75,000 clones listed, approximately 86% were seen once. V was trimmed by 2 bases and J by 0 bases, leaving 7 bases between them. Germline V lookup: CDR1 SGHTA, CDR2 FQGNSA. The CDR3 consists of 15 residues. The sample was peripheral blood, taken from a patient treated with radiotherapy plus ipilimumab. This clonotype was obtained from a human donor with non-small cell lung cancer who had stable disease on radiotherapy plus ipilimumab. The chain links TRBV7-2 to TRBJ2-2; D gene ambiguous. The CDR3 region has the DNA TGTGCCAGCAGCTTAAAGGCAGCGAACACCGGGGAGCTGTTTTTT. Its protein product is CASSLKAANTGELFF.